A selection of T cell receptor beta chains follows, all from one sample in a study of blood T cell repertoires in COVID-19. Only in-frame clones appear in the TCRdb table, and some are missing; sequencing was by immunoSEQ multiplex PCR. The data hold more than 150,000 clones, with about four fifths observed a single time. The material sequenced was peripheral blood. All receptors come from a woman older than 75 with COVID-19, enrolled during active disease. Both conserved end residues are part of each CDR3. Each record gives: CDR3 DNA, CDR3 protein, D gene, J gene, V gene, clone size. The D gene is left open where the match is weak. The size entry is marked missing in some rows and otherwise reads once, few, many or a size class.

cdr3_nt: TGTGCCAGCAGCCCGACAGGTCAGAATGAAAAACTGTTTTTT
cdr3_aa: CASSPTGQNEKLFF
d_call: NA
j_call: TRBJ1-4
v_call: TRBV11-2
clone_size: NA

cdr3_nt: TGTGCCAGCAGTGGGCCAAGGGGGCAACACACCATATATTTT
cdr3_aa: CASSGPRGQHTIYF
d_call: TRBD1
j_call: TRBJ1-3
v_call: TRBV2
clone_size: once

cdr3_nt: TGTGCCAGCAGCTTGGCGCAGTCGGGAGGCTACACCTTC
cdr3_aa: CASSLAQSGGYTF
d_call: NA
j_call: TRBJ1-2
v_call: TRBV5-4
clone_size: once

cdr3_nt: TGTGCCACCAGCAGAAGATCTGGGGCCACTGAAGCTTTCTTT
cdr3_aa: CATSRRSGATEAFF
d_call: NA
j_call: TRBJ1-1
v_call: TRBV15
clone_size: many

cdr3_nt: TGTGCCAGTAGCCTTGGAGGCACGAACACCGGGGAGCTGTTTTTT
cdr3_aa: CASSLGGTNTGELFF
d_call: NA
j_call: TRBJ2-2
v_call: TRBV19
clone_size: NA

cdr3_nt: TGTGCCACCTCCGGGACAGGGACTAGCGGGAGAGCTGGGGCCAACGTCCTGACTTTC
cdr3_aa: CATSGTGTSGRAGANVLTF
d_call: TRBD2
j_call: TRBJ2-6
v_call: TRBV10-3
clone_size: NA

cdr3_nt: TGTGCCAGCAGTGGGCAGGGGTACGAGACCCAGTACTTC
cdr3_aa: CASSGQGYETQYF
d_call: NA
j_call: TRBJ2-5
v_call: TRBV9
clone_size: NA

cdr3_nt: TGTGCCAGTTTAGACAGTTTTAATGAAAAACTGTTTTTT
cdr3_aa: CASLDSFNEKLFF
d_call: NA
j_call: TRBJ1-4
v_call: TRBV19
clone_size: few

cdr3_nt: TGTGCCAGCAGGCGGGGGGGTACCTACGAGCAGTACTTC
cdr3_aa: CASRRGGTYEQYF
d_call: TRBD2
j_call: TRBJ2-7
v_call: TRBV28
clone_size: once

cdr3_nt: TGTGCCAGCAGTTACGGACAGGGAGGCGAGCAGTACTTC
cdr3_aa: CASSYGQGGEQYF
d_call: TRBD1
j_call: TRBJ2-7
v_call: TRBV6-5
clone_size: few

cdr3_nt: TGTGCCAGCTCACCACCCAGCGGGACTTACGAGCAGTACTTC
cdr3_aa: CASSPPSGTYEQYF
d_call: TRBD2
j_call: TRBJ2-7
v_call: TRBV18
clone_size: NA

cdr3_nt: TGTGCCAGCAGTCCAATTCCGGGACAGGCGCAGTATTTT
cdr3_aa: CASSPIPGQAQYF
d_call: TRBD1
j_call: TRBJ2-3
v_call: TRBV9
clone_size: NA

cdr3_nt: TGTGCCAGCAGTTTACCCCGAGGTAGCCCGAAGTTCTTC
cdr3_aa: CASSLPRGSPKFF
d_call: NA
j_call: TRBJ2-1
v_call: TRBV28
clone_size: NA

cdr3_nt: TGTGCCAGCAGCTTATTAGCGGGGAACACCGGGGAGCTGTTTTTT
cdr3_aa: CASSLLAGNTGELFF
d_call: TRBD2
j_call: TRBJ2-2
v_call: TRBV5-4
clone_size: NA

cdr3_nt: TGTGCCAGCAGCAAAAGTTGCGGGAGTGGGGACACCGGGGAGCTGTTTTTT
cdr3_aa: CASSKSCGSGDTGELFF
d_call: NA
j_call: TRBJ2-2
v_call: TRBV21-1
clone_size: few

cdr3_nt: TGTGCCACCAGCAGAGGAGGTAATGAAAAACTGTTTTTT
cdr3_aa: CATSRGGNEKLFF
d_call: NA
j_call: TRBJ1-4
v_call: TRBV15
clone_size: NA

cdr3_nt: TGTGCCAGCGGGGGGTACAATGAGCAGTTCTTC
cdr3_aa: CASGGYNEQFF
d_call: NA
j_call: TRBJ2-1
v_call: TRBV2
clone_size: NA

cdr3_nt: TGTGCCAGCAGCCGGCTGACAGGGGGCTTCGAGACCCAGTACTTC
cdr3_aa: CASSRLTGGFETQYF
d_call: TRBD1
j_call: TRBJ2-5
v_call: TRBV11-1
clone_size: NA

cdr3_nt: TGTGCCAGTTGGGGGGGAACCTACGAGCAGTACTTC
cdr3_aa: CASWGGTYEQYF
d_call: TRBD2
j_call: TRBJ2-7
v_call: TRBV19
clone_size: NA

cdr3_nt: TGTGCCAGTAGTATAGATAGGGACAGGGTTAACATTCAGTACTTC
cdr3_aa: CASSIDRDRVNIQYF
d_call: TRBD1
j_call: TRBJ2-4
v_call: TRBV19
clone_size: few

cdr3_nt: TGTGCCAGCAGCTCCCCGAGGGCAGGCATCAATGAGCAGTTCTTC
cdr3_aa: CASSSPRAGINEQFF
d_call: NA
j_call: TRBJ2-1
v_call: TRBV5-8
clone_size: NA

cdr3_nt: TGTGCCAGCTCACCAGGGACAACCGAGCAGTACTTC
cdr3_aa: CASSPGTTEQYF
d_call: NA
j_call: TRBJ2-7
v_call: TRBV18
clone_size: NA

cdr3_nt: TGTGCCAGCAGCTCTGACCGGGGGGCCCTCTACGAGCAGTACTTC
cdr3_aa: CASSSDRGALYEQYF
d_call: NA
j_call: TRBJ2-7
v_call: TRBV7-8
clone_size: NA

cdr3_nt: TGTGCCAGCTCGAGCGGGGGCACCGGGGAGCTGTTTTTT
cdr3_aa: CASSSGGTGELFF
d_call: TRBD2
j_call: TRBJ2-2
v_call: TRBV6-6
clone_size: few

cdr3_nt: TGTGCCAGCAGCCCGGGACTTCTTCCGTACGAGCAGTACTTC
cdr3_aa: CASSPGLLPYEQYF
d_call: NA
j_call: TRBJ2-7
v_call: TRBV7-2
clone_size: NA

cdr3_nt: TGTGCCAGCAGTCATGAAACAGGGGGCTATGAGCAGTTCTTC
cdr3_aa: CASSHETGGYEQFF
d_call: TRBD1
j_call: TRBJ2-1
v_call: TRBV6-5
clone_size: NA

cdr3_nt: TGTGCCAGCAGTGAATGGTCAGGGCTCGCAGATACGCAGTATTTT
cdr3_aa: CASSEWSGLADTQYF
d_call: NA
j_call: TRBJ2-3
v_call: TRBV2
clone_size: NA

cdr3_nt: TGTGCCAGCAGCTTAGGACAACCGGGACAGGGGGCAGGGGAGCAGTACTTC
cdr3_aa: CASSLGQPGQGAGEQYF
d_call: TRBD1
j_call: TRBJ2-7
v_call: TRBV13
clone_size: NA

cdr3_nt: TGTGCCAGCAGTTTCCCAATACGACAGGGGAGAAACATTCAGTACTTC
cdr3_aa: CASSFPIRQGRNIQYF
d_call: TRBD1
j_call: TRBJ2-4
v_call: TRBV28
clone_size: NA

cdr3_nt: TGCAGCGTTGAAGATAAGGTGGGAGGGTTGACCTTC
cdr3_aa: CSVEDKVGGLTF
d_call: NA
j_call: TRBJ1-2
v_call: TRBV29-1
clone_size: NA

cdr3_nt: TGCAGCGTTGGACTGGGGACTAGCGGGAGCAATGAGCAGTTCTTC
cdr3_aa: CSVGLGTSGSNEQFF
d_call: TRBD2
j_call: TRBJ2-1
v_call: TRBV29-1
clone_size: NA